The present T cell receptor (beta chain) was sequenced within a study of T cells in Graves' hyperthyroidism and ophthalmopathy. Findings of the study overall: Most thyroid clonotypes expanded above 0.001 appeared in blood too.

The TCR beta CDR3 regions underwent amplification using RNA transcripts as the source. First-round RT-PCR with HTBI primers amplified the TCR CDR3 region. Via MiXCR, TCRdb re-called the multiplex PCR reads, giving one row per CDR3 protein. The data hold around 380,000 distinct CDR3 sequences, with approximately 12% observed a single time. Patients were excluded because of uncontrolled infection, other autoimmune disease, pregnancy or lactation. Diagnosing involved the use of clinical symptoms, serum thyroxine and TRAb, thyroid ultrasound and orbital computed tomography. This clonotype was counted between two and nine times. Its antigen is not identified. The CDR3 consists of 15 residues. The germline gives CDR1 MGHRA, CDR2 YSYEKL. The ends lost 1 base at V and 3 bases at J; junction bases unmatched: 5.

The sequenced sample was blood. The origin of this receptor is a man aged 30 to 39 with Graves' hyperthyroidism that later progressed to Graves' ophthalmopathy. The V gene is TRBV4-1, the J gene TRBJ2-7; TRBD2 matches 8 bases. CDR3 region: CASSQGGGLVYEQYF. DNA of the CDR3: TGCGCCAGCAGCCAAGGGGGGGGACTAGTCTACGAGCAGTACTTC.